The 5 T cell receptor beta chains listed next were all sequenced from one sample in a study of response to subunit inactivated influenza vaccine. MiXCR was run by TCRdb on the RT-PCR reads, yielding one entry per CDR3 protein. The sample records about 500,000 distinct CDR3 sequences, more than 15% being singletons. Specimen: CD4+ T cells sorted from PBMCs, collected around 25 months after vaccination. The origin of the receptors is a man aged 45 to 75 who received an inactivated influenza vaccine.

The chain links TRBV24-1 to TRBJ2-2; 10 bases fit TRBD1. V dropped 0 bases and J dropped 7; count of bases not matched to a gene: 4. Germline CDR1 and CDR2: KGHDR and SFDVKD. There are 16 residues in the CDR3. CDR3 in amino acids: CATSDLGTGEHGELFF. Here the CDR3 DNA reads TGTGCCACCAGTGATTTGGGGACAGGGGAACACGGGGAGCTGTTTTTT.

The sample holds a few counts of this clonotype. The chain uses TRBV10-1 and TRBJ2-1; TRBD1 is a possible D gene (6 bases). V was clipped by 4 bases and J by 10 bases, with 11 bases between them. The germline gives CDR1 WNHNN, CDR2 SYGVQD (reference sequence). CDR3 length: 12 amino acids. The chain's CDR3 is CASSAQGYEQFF. In nucleotides, the CDR3 is TGCGCCAGCAGTGCACAGGGTTACGAGCAGTTCTTC.

The chain links TRBV20-1 to TRBJ1-1; D not resolved. This CDR3 region has 13 residues. Germline CDR1 is DFQATT and CDR2 is SNEGSKA (reference sequence). Trimming cost V 6 bases and J 0 bases, with 11 bases left between them. The CDR3 DNA sequence: TGCAGTGCCACGGGCCCGATGAACACTGAAGCTTTCTTT. It yields the protein CSATGPMNTEAFF.

This clonotype was detected a few times. The chain combines TRBV5-5 with TRBJ1-2; 12 bases agree with TRBD1. The V gene end was trimmed by 0 bases and the J gene end by 4 bases; junction bases not matched to a gene: 7. Per the germline V gene, CDR1 is SGHKS and CDR2 is YYEKEE (reference sequence). The CDR3 spans 17 residues. CDR3 coding DNA: TGTGCCAGCAGCTTGGGGGGACAGGGGGCGCGAATCTATGGCTACACCTTC. This translates into CASSLGGQGARIYGYTF.

V and J are TRBV2 and TRBJ2-3, with 7 positions matching TRBD2. Losses at the gene ends were 4 bases for V and 3 bases for J; bases not matched to a gene: 10. The CDR3 is 16 residues long. Germline CDR1 is SNHLY and CDR2 is FYNNEI. CDR3 in DNA: TGTGCCAGCAGTGTCCGGCGGGGGATATCGACAGATACGCAGTATTTT. It yields the protein CASSVRRGISTDTQYF.